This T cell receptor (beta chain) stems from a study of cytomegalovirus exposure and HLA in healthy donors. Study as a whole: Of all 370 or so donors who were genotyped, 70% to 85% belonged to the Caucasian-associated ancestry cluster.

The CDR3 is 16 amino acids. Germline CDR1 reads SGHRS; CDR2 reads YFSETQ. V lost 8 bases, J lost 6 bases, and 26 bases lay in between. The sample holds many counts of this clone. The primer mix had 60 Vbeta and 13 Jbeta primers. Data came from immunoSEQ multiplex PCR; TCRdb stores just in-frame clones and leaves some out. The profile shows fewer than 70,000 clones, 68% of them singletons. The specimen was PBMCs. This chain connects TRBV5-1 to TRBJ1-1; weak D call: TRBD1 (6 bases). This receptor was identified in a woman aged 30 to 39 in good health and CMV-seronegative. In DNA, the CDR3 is TGCGCCAGTAGACCCCGGGACACGGACCTCTGGGCTGAAGCTTTCTTT. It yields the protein CASRPRDTDLWAEAFF. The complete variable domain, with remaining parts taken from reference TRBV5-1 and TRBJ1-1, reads KAGVTQTPRYLIKTRGQQVTLSCSPISGHRSVSWYQQTPGQGLQFLFEYFSETQRNKGNFPGRFSGRQFSNSRSEMNVSTLELGDSALYLCASRPRDTDLWAEAFFGQGTRLTVV.